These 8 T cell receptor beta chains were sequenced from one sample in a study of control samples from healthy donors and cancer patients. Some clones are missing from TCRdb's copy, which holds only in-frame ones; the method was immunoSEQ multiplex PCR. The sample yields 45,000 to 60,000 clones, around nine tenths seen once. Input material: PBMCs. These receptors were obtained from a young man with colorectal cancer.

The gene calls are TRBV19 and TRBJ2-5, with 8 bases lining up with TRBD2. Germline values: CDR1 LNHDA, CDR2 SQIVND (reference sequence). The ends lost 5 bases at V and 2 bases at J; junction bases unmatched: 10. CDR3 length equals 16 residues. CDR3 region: CASSGPYGRGQETQYF. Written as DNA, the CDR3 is TGTGCCAGTAGTGGTCCGTACGGGAGGGGTCAAGAGACCCAGTACTTC.

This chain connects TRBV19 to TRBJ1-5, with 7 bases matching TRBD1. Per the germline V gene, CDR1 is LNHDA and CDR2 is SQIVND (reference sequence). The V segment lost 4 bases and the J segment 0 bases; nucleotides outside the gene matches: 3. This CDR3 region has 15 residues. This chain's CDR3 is CASSSGTASNQPQHF. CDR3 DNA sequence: TGTGCCAGTAGTAGCGGGACAGCTAGCAATCAGCCCCAGCATTTT. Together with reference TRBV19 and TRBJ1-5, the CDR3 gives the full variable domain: DGGITQSPKYLFRKEGQNVTLSCEQNLNHDAMYWYRQDPGQGLRLIYYSQIVNDFQKGDIAEGYSVSREKKESFPLTVTSAQKNPTAFYLCASSSGTASNQPQHFGDGTRLSIL.

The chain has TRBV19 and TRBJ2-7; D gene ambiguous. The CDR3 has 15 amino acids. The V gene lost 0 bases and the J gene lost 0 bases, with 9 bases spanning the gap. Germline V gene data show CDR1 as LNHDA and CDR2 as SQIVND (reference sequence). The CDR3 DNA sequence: TGTGCCAGTAGTATAGAGGCCGGATCCTCCTACGAGCAGTACTTC. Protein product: CASSIEAGSSYEQYF. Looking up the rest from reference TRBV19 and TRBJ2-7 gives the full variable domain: DGGITQSPKYLFRKEGQNVTLSCEQNLNHDAMYWYRQDPGQGLRLIYYSQIVNDFQKGDIAEGYSVSREKKESFPLTVTSAQKNPTAFYLCASSIEAGSSYEQYFGPGTRLTVT.

The CDR3 sequence: CASSPTRGEQYF. Here the CDR3 DNA reads TGTGCCAGCAGCCCGACTAGGGGTGAGCAGTACTTC. The V call is TRBV5-4, the J call TRBJ2-7, with D maybe TRBD2 (6 bases). The CDR3 loop spans 12 amino acids. CDR1 is SGHNT, CDR2 YYREEE, per germline (reference sequence). Trimming took 4 bases from V and 7 from J, leaving 12 bases between them.

CDR3 coding DNA: TGTGCCATCAGTAGGACAGGGGAGGCTGGAAACACCATATATTTT. The encoded protein is CAISRTGEAGNTIYF. The chain joins TRBV10-3 to TRBJ1-3, with 9 nucleotides matching TRBD1. V lost 5 bases, J lost 2 bases, and 4 bases stayed unmatched. Germline CDR1 reads ENHRY; CDR2 reads SYGVKD. The CDR3 sequence is 15 residues long.

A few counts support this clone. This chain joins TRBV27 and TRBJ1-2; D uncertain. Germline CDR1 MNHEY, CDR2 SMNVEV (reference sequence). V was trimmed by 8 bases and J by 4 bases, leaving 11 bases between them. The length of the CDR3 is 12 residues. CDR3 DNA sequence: TGTGCCAGCGGCGGGGTGACCTATGGCTACACCTTC. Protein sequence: CASGGVTYGYTF.

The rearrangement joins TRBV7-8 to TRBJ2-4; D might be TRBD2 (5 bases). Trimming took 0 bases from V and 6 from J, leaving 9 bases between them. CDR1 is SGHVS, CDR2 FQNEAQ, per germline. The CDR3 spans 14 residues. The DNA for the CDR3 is TGTGCCAGCAGCTTAGCGGTTGAGGGAAACATTCAGTACTTC. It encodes CASSLAVEGNIQYF.

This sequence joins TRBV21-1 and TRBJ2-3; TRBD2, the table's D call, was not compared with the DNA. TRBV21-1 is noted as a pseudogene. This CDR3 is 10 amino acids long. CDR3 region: CASRREPAYF. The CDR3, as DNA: TGTGCCAGCAGGAGGGAACCTGCGTATTTT.